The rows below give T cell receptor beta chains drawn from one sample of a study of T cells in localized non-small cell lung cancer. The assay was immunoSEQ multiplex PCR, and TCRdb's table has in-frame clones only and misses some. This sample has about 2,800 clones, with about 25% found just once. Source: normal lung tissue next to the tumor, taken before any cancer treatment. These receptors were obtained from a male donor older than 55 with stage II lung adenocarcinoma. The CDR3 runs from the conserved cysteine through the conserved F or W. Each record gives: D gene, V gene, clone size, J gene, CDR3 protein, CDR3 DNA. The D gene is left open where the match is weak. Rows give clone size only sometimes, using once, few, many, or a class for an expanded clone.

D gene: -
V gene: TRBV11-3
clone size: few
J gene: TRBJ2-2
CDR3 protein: CASSLETGTGELFF
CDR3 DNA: TGTGCCAGCAGCTTAGAAACCGGGACCGGGGAGCTGTTTTTT

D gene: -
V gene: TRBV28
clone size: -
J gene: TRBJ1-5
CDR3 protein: CASRRAQMYIQPQHF
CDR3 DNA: TGTGCCAGCCGACGAGCTCAGATGTATATTCAGCCCCAGCATTTT

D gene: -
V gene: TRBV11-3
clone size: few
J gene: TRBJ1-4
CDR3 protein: CASSQAGGVEKLFF
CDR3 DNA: TGTGCCAGCAGCCAGGCTGGTGGGGTTGAAAAACTGTTTTTT

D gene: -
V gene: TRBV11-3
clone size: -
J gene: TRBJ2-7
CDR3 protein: CASSLGFSSSYEQYF
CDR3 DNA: TGTGCCAGCAGCTTGGGCTTTAGTAGCTCCTACGAGCAGTACTTC

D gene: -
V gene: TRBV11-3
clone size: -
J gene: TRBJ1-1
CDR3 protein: CASSHGGEVNTEAFF
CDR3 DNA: TGTGCCAGCAGCCATGGAGGCGAAGTGAACACTGAAGCTTTCTTT

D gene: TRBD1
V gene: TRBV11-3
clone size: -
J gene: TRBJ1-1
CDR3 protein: CASSLGGQGAGTEAFF
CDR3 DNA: TGTGCCAGCAGCTTAGGCGGACAGGGGGCGGGCACTGAAGCTTTCTTT

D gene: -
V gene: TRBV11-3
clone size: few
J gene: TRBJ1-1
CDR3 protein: CASSPFPGVGTEAFF
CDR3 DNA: TGTGCCAGCAGCCCCTTCCCGGGGGTAGGCACTGAAGCTTTCTTT

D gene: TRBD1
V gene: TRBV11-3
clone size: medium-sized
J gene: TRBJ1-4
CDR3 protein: CASSLGDRGPSNEKLFF
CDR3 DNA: TGTGCCAGCAGCTTAGGGGACAGGGGGCCATCTAATGAAAAACTGTTTTTT

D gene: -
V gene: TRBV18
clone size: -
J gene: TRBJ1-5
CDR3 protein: CASSSRQDNSNQPQHF
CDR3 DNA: TGTGCCAGCTCATCAAGACAGGACAATAGCAATCAGCCCCAGCATTTT

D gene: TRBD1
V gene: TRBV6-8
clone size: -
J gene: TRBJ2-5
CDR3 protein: CASRRTGAWETQYF
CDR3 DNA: TGTGCCAGCAGACGGACAGGGGCATGGGAGACCCAGTACTTC

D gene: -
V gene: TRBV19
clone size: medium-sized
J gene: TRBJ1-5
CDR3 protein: CASSRDDPGGQPQHF
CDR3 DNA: TGTGCCAGTAGTAGAGACGATCCCGGGGGCCAGCCCCAGCATTTT

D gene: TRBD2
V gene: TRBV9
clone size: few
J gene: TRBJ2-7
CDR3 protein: CASSVGLVGYEQYF
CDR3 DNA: TGTGCCAGCAGCGTCGGACTAGTGGGCTACGAGCAGTACTTC

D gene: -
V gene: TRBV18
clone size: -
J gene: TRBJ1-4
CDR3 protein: CASSPAIRGDHNEKLFF
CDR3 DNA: TGTGCCAGCTCACCAGCCATAAGGGGGGACCATAATGAAAAACTGTTTTTT

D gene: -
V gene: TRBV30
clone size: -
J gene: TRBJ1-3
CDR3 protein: CAWSVRSSGNTIYF
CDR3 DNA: TGTGCCTGGAGTGTCCGCAGCTCTGGAAACACCATATATTTT

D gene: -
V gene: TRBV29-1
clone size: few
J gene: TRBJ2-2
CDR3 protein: CSVGRDRNTGELFF
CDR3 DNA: TGCAGCGTTGGAAGGGACCGAAACACCGGGGAGCTGTTTTTT

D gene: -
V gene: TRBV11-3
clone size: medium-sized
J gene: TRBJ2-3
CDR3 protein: CASSSRGRADTQYF
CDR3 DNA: TGTGCCAGCAGCTCCAGGGGTCGGGCAGATACGCAGTATTTT

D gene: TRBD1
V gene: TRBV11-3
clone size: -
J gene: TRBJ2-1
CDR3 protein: CASRAQSGQGPYNEQFF
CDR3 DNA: TGTGCCAGCAGGGCCCAATCGGGACAGGGACCCTACAATGAGCAGTTCTTC

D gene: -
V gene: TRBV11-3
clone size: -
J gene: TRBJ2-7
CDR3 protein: CASSLISGRVYEQYF
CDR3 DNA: TGTGCCAGCAGCTTAATCTCGGGGCGAGTCTACGAGCAGTACTTC

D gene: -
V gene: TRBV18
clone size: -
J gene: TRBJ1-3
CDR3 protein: CASSNREVSSGNTIYF
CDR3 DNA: TGTGCCAGCTCAAACCGGGAAGTAAGCTCTGGAAACACCATATATTTT

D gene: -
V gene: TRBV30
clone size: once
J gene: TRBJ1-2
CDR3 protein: CAWSLDSGYTF
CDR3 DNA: TGTGCCTGGAGTTTGGACTCTGGCTACACCTTC

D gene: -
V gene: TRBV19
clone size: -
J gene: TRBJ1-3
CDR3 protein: CASSTGTLGNTIYF
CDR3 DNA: TGTGCCAGTAGTACAGGGACCCTAGGAAACACCATATATTTT

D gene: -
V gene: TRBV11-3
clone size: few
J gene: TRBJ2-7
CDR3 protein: CASSLVGGLREQYF
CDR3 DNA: TGTGCCAGCAGCTTGGTTGGGGGTCTGAGGGAGCAGTACTTC

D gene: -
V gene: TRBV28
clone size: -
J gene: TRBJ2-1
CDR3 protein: CASSPSGTKGDEQFF
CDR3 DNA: TGTGCCAGCAGTCCTTCCGGGACCAAGGGCGATGAGCAGTTCTTC

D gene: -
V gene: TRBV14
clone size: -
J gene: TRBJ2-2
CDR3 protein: CASSQGGETGELFF
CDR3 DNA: TGTGCCAGCAGCCAAGGGGGAGAAACCGGGGAGCTGTTTTTT

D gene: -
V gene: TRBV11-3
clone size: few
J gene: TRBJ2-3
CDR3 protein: CASSRDGLQGGDTQYF
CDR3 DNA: TGTGCCAGCAGCCGTGATGGATTACAGGGTGGAGATACGCAGTATTTT

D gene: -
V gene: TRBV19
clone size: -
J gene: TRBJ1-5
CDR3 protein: CASSIVGDQPQHF
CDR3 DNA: TGTGCCAGTAGTATAGTCGGGGATCAGCCCCAGCATTTT

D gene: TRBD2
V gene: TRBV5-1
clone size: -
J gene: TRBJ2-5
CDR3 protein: CASSDERGQETQYF
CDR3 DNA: TGCGCCAGCAGCGACGAGCGGGGACAAGAGACCCAGTACTTC

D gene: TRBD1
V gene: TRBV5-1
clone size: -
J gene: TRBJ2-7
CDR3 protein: CASSYRTGAGEQYF
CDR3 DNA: TGCGCCAGCAGCTATAGGACAGGGGCGGGGGAGCAGTACTTC

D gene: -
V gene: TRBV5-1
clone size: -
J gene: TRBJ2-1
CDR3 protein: CASSSREASYNEQFF
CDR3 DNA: TGCGCCAGCAGCTCGCGGGAAGCCTCTTACAATGAGCAGTTCTTC

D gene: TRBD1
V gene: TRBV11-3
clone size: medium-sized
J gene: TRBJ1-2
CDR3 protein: CASSSQTGGIGYTF
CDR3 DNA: TGTGCCAGCAGCTCACAGACAGGGGGCATTGGCTACACCTTC

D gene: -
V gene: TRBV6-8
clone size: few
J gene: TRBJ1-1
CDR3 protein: CASSHNRNTEAFF
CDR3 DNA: TGTGCCAGCAGTCACAACAGGAACACTGAAGCTTTCTTT

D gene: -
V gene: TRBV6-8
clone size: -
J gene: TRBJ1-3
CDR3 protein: CASSTVRGSGNTIYF
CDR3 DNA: TGTGCCAGCAGTACAGTCAGGGGTTCGGGAAACACCATATATTTT

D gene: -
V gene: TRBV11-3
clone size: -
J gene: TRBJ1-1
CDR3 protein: CASSLAQGRMNTEAFF
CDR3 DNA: TGTGCCAGCAGCCTCGCGCAGGGGCGTATGAACACTGAAGCTTTCTTT

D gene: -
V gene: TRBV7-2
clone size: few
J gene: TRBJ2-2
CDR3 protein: CASSLLGGSPGELFF
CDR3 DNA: TGTGCCAGCAGCTTATTAGGAGGGAGCCCCGGGGAGCTGTTTTTT

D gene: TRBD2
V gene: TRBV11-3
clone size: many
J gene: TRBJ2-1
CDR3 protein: CASSSTNGRDNEQFF
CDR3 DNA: TGTGCCAGCAGCTCAACGAACGGGAGGGACAATGAGCAGTTCTTC

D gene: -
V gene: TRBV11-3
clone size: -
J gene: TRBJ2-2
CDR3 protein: CASSLSALGGELFF
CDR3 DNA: TGTGCCAGCAGCTTATCGGCTTTGGGCGGGGAGCTGTTTTTT

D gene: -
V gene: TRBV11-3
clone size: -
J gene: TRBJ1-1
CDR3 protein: CASSLGPSRTSGEAFF
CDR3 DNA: TGTGCCAGCAGCTTAGGCCCATCAAGAACCTCCGGGGAAGCTTTCTTT

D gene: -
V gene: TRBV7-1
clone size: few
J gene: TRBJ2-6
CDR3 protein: CASSLIAGALSGANVLTF
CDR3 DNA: TGTGCCAGCAGCTTAATTGCAGGTGCTCTCTCTGGGGCCAACGTCCTGACTTTC

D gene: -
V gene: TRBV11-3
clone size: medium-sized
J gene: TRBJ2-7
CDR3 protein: CASSLIPGTYEQYF
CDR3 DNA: TGTGCCAGCAGCTTAATCCCAGGAACCTACGAGCAGTACTTC

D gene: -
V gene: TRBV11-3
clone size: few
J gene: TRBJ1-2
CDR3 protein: CASSLFVQRYGYTF
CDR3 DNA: TGTGCCAGCAGCTTATTTGTACAGAGGTATGGCTACACCTTC

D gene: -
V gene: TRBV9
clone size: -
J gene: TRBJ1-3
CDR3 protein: CASSVLEQGNTIYF
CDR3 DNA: TGTGCCAGCAGCGTATTAGAACAGGGAAACACCATATATTTT

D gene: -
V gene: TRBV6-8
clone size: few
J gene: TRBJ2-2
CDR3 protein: CASLVRETNTGELFF
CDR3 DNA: TGTGCCAGCCTCGTCAGGGAAACGAACACCGGGGAGCTGTTTTTT

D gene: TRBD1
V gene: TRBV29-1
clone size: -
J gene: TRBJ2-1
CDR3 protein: CSVDPGQGNEQFF
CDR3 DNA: TGCAGCGTTGACCCGGGACAGGGGAATGAGCAGTTCTTC

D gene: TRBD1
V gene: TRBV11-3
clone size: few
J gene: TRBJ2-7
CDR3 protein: CASSPTTGVRYEQYF
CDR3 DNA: TGTGCCAGCAGCCCGACGACAGGGGTTCGCTACGAGCAGTACTTC

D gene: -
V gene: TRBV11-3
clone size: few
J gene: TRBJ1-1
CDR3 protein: CASSLHNKNTEAFF
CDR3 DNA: TGTGCCAGCAGCTTACACAACAAGAACACTGAAGCTTTCTTT

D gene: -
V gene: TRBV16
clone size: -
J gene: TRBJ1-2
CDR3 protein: CASSQAQGKANYGYTF
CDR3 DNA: TGTGCCAGCAGCCAGGCCCAGGGAAAAGCTAACTATGGCTACACCTTC

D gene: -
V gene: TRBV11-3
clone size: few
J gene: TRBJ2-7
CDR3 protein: CASSLRVGGSGEQYF
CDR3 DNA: TGTGCCAGCAGCTTGAGGGTCGGCGGGTCGGGTGAGCAGTACTTC

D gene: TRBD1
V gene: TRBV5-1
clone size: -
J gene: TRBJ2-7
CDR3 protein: CASSPGQVSNEQYF
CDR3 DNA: TGCGCCAGCAGCCCCGGACAGGTTTCCAACGAGCAGTACTTC

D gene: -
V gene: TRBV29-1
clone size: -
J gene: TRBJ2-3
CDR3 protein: CSAFGQFTDTQYF
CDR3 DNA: TGCAGCGCTTTCGGACAGTTCACAGATACGCAGTATTTT

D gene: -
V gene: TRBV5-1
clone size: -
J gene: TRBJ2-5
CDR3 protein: CASSLGTVQETQYF
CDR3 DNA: TGCGCCAGCAGCTTGGGGACAGTCCAAGAGACCCAGTACTTC

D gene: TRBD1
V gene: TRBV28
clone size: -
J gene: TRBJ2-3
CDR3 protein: CASSLPGQGSTDTQYF
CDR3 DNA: TGTGCCAGCAGTTTACCGGGACAGGGGAGCACAGATACGCAGTATTTT

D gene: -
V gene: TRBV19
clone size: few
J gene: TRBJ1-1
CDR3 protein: CASSISGRNTEAFF
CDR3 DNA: TGTGCCAGTAGTATCTCCGGGAGAAACACTGAAGCTTTCTTT

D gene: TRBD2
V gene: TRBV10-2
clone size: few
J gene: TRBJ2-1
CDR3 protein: CASSELAGVYNEQFF
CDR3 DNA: TGCGCCAGCAGTGAACTAGCGGGGGTCTACAATGAGCAGTTCTTC

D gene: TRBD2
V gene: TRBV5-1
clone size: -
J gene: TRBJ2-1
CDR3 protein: CASRIQTSGGNEQFF
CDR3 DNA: TGCGCCAGCCGCATCCAGACTAGCGGGGGTAATGAGCAGTTCTTC

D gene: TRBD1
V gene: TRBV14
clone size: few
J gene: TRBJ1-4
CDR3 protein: CASSHRQGATNEKLFF
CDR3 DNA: TGTGCCAGCAGCCACCGACAGGGGGCAACTAATGAAAAACTGTTTTTT

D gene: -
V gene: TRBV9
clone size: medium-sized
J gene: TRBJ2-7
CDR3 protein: CASSVAPDSTYEQYF
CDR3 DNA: TGTGCCAGCAGCGTAGCCCCCGACAGCACCTACGAGCAGTACTTC

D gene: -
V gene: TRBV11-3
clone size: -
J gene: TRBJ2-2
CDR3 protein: CASSEMTGSGELFF
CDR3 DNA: TGTGCCAGCAGCGAGATGACGGGGTCCGGGGAGCTGTTTTTT

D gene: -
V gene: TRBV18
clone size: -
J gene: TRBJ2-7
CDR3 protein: CASSPGTSTYEQYF
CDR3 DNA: TGTGCCAGCTCACCTGGGACATCGACCTACGAGCAGTACTTC

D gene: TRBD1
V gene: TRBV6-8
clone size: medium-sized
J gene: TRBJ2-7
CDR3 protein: CASSRGQEYEQYF
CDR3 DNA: TGTGCCAGCTCACGGGGACAGGAATACGAGCAGTACTTC

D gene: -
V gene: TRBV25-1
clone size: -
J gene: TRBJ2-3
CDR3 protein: CASGNRGAHTDTQYF
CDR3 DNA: TGTGCCAGCGGGAACCGGGGGGCACACACAGATACGCAGTATTTT